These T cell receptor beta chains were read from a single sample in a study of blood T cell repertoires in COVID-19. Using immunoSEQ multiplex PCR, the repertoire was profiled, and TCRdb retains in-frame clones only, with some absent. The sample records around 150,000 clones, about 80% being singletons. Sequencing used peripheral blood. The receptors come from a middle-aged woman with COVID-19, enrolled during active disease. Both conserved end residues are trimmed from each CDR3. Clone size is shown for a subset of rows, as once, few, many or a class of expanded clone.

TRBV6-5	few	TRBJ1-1	ASSTRQGNTEAF
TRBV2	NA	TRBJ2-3	ASSVYSGNGAQY
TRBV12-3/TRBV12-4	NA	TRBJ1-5	ASSSNSNQPQH
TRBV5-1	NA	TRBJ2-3	ASSSTGGRADTQY
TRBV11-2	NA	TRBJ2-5	ASATLAQGNQETQY
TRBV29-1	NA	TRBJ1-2	SVAPDRTYT
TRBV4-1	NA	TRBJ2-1	ASSHIQGVSYNEQF
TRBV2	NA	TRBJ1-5	ASSEATGESYSNQPQH
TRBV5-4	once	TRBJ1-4	ASSLFGRGAGEKLF
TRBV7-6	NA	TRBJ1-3	ASSFGDTIY
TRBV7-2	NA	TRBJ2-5	ASSPNRAGGRETQY
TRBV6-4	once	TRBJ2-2	ASSRQGGTGELF
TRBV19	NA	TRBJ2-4	ASQDVADKNIQY
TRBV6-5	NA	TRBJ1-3	ATRGGNTIY
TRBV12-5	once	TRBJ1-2	ASGLVGQGNGYT
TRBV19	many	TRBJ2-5	ASSRGVPETQY
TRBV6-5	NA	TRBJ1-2	ASLAANYGYT
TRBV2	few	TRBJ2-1	ASSATRGQINEQF
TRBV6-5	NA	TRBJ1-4	ASRGTPATNEKLF
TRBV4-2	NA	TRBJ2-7	ASRRGGDTYEQY
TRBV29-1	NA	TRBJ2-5	SAGASGQETQY
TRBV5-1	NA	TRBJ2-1	ASGGLAVYNEQF
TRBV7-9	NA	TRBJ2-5	ASSFGTGLSETQY
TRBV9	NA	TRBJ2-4	ASSPRTSPKNIQY
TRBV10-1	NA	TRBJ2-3	ASSDTGTSTPDTQY
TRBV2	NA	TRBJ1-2	ASREDRGLGYT
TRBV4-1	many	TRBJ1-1	ASSQEWAPVRMNTEAF
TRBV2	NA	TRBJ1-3	ASSDPGGYSGNTIY
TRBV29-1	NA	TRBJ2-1	SVGDTYNEQF
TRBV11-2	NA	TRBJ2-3	ASSPQGDTQY
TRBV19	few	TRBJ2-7	ASSRTSGRSEEQY
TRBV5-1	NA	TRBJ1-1	ASSREPRQGWGNTEAF
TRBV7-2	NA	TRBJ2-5	ASSSGGGVAGAQY
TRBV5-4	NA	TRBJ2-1	ASSLDSGRYNEQF
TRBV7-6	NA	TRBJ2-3	ASSLGTSGGAGAQY
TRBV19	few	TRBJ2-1	ASSIVSGAEQF
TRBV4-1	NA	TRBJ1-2	ASSPDVTGGSGYT
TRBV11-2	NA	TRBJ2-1	ASSLKPLAGGPHEQF
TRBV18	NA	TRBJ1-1	ASSPLEGVNTEAF
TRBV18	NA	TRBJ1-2	ASSGTTHGYT
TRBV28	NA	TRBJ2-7	ASRRRTGTSGRDYEQY
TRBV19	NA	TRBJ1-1	ASHAAPGNTEAF